In its sample, the clone carrying this TCR beta chain was seen once. The data were obtained in a study of blood T cell repertoires in COVID-19. Across the whole study: There were acute and convalescent COVID-19 samples, and they came from the United States, Italy and Spain. Sources were T cells, B-cell-depleted T cells, or PBMCs; the material itself was cDNA or gDNA.

V lost 3 bases and J lost 10; bases outside the gene matches: 13. Germline CDR1 and CDR2: SGHRS and YFSETQ. This CDR3 contains 16 residues. Per the original methods: Nucleated cell counts were estimated from reference gene primer amplification. Sequencing was performed with immunoSEQ multiplex PCR; in TCRdb, only in-frame clones are kept and a portion is missing. That table supplies the V and J calls and clone size; D and trimming were determined from the DNA. This table holds some 96,000 clones, 86% found once. The sequence was obtained from a man in his fifties or sixties with acute or convalescent COVID-19. The rearrangement joins TRBV5-1 to TRBJ2-2; 9 positions agree with TRBD2. The specimen sequenced was peripheral blood. CDR3 sequence (DNA): TGCGCCAGCAGCTCCATGGCGGGAGGGAGACCCGCGGAGCTGTTTTTT. Translation: CASSSMAGGRPAELFF.